The entry below gives a single T cell receptor beta chain sequence along with its context. Its antigen is as yet unknown. V was trimmed by 7 bases and J by 0 bases, leaving 16 bases between them. The germline V gene encodes CDR1 MNHEY and CDR2 SVGAGI. This CDR3 has 15 residues. This entry comes from a study of OX40 agonist ivuxolimab in advanced cancers. Findings and limits, study-wide: What antigens the expanded peripheral T cells recognized was never established. Compared with others, partial responders at 0.1-3.0 mg/kg displayed clonal expansion among the lowest.

The repertoire was sequenced with immunoSEQ multiplex PCR; TCRdb's copy has only in-frame clones and lacks some. The table shows some 39,000 clones, with approximately 80% occurring only once. This TCR was sampled from an adult with an advanced solid tumor such as melanoma, head and neck, liver or kidney cancer. Here the sequenced sample was CD4+ or CD8+ T cells sorted from blood, taken in a trial of the OX40 agonist ivuxolimab. V gene TRBV6-5 combines with J gene TRBJ2-7; the D is unclear. The CDR3 DNA sequence: TGTGCCAGCACCCCGGTTCGGTCCTCCTCCTACGAGCAGTACTTC. Its protein is CASTPVRSSSYEQYF.